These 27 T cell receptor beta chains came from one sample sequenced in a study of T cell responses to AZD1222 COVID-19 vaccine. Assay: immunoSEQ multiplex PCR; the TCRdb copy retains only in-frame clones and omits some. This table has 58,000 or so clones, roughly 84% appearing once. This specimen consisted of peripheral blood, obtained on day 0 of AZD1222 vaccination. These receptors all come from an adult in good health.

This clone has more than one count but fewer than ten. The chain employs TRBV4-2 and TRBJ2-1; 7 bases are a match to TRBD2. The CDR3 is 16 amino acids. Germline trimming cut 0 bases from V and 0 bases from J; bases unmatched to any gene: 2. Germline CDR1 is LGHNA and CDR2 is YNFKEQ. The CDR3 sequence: CASSQERGSSYNEQFF. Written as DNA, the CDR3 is TGTGCCAGCAGCCAAGAGCGGGGGAGCTCCTACAATGAGCAGTTCTTC.

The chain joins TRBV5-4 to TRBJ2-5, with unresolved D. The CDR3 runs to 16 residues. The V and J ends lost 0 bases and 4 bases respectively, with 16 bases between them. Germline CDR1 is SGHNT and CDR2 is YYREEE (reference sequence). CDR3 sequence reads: CASSLDIWGSLETQYF. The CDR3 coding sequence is TGTGCCAGCAGCTTGGATATCTGGGGTAGTTTAGAGACCCAGTACTTC.

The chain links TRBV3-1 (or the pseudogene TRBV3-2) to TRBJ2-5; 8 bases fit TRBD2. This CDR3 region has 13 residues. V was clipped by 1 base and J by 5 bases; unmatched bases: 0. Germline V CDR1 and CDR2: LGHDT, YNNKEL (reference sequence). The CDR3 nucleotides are TGTGCCAGCAGCCAAGCGGGGGGGGAGACCCAGTACTTC. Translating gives CASSQAGGETQYF.

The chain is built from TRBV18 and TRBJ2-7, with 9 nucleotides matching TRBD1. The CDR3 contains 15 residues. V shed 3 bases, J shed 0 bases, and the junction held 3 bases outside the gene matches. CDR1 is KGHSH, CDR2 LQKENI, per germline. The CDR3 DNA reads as TGTGCCAGCTCACCGGACAGGGGCAACTCCTACGAGCAGTACTTC. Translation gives CASSPDRGNSYEQYF.

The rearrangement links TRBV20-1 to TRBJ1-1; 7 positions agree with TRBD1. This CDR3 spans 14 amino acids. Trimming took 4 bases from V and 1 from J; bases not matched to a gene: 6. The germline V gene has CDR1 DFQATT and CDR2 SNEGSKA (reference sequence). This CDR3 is CSATEGTANTEAFF. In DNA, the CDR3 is TGCAGTGCTACTGAGGGGACAGCGAACACTGAAGCTTTCTTT.

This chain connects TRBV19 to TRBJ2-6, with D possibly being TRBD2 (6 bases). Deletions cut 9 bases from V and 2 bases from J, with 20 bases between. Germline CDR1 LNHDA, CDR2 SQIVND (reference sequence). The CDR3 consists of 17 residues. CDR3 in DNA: TGTGCCAGCCTCCCCAGACTAGTTATCGCTGGGGCCAACGTCCTGACTTTC. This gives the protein CASLPRLVIAGANVLTF.

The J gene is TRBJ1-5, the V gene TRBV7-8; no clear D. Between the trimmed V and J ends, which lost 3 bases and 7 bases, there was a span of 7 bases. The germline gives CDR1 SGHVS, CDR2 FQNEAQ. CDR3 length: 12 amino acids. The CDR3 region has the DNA TGTGCCAGCAGCTTCCAAGGGCAGCCCCAGCATTTT. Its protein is CASSFQGQPQHF.

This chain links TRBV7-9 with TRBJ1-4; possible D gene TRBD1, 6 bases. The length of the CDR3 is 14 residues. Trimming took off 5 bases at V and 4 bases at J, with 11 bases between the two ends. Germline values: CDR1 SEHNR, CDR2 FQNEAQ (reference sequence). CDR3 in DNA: TGTGCCAGCAGCCCAGGGGCAATTAATGAAAAACTGTTTTTT. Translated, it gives CASSPGAINEKLFF.

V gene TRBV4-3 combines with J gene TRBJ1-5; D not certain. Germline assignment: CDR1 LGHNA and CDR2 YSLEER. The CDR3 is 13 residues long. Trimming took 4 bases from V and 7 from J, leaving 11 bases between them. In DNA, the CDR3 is TGCGCCAGCAGCCTGGGTTGGTTGCAGCCCCAGCATTTT. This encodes CASSLGWLQPQHF.

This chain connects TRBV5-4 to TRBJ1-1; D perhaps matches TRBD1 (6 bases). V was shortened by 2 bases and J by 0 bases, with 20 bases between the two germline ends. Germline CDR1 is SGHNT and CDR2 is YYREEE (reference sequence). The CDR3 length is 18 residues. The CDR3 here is CASSLGGGAGKVNTEAFF. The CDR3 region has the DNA TGTGCCAGCAGCTTAGGGGGGGGAGCGGGGAAAGTGAACACTGAAGCTTTCTTT.

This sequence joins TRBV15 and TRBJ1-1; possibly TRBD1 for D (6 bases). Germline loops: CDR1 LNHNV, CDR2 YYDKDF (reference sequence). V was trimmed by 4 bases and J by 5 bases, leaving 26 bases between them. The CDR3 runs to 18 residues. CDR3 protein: CATSTPNLLQGRGTEAFF. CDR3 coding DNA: TGTGCCACCAGCACACCGAATCTTTTACAGGGTCGAGGGACTGAAGCTTTCTTT.

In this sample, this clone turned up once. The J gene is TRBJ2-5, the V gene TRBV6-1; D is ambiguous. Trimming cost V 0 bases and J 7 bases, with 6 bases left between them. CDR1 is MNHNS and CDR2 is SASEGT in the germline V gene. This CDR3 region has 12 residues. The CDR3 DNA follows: TGTGCCAGCAGTGAAGCAACCCCGACCCAGTACTTC. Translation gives CASSEATPTQYF.

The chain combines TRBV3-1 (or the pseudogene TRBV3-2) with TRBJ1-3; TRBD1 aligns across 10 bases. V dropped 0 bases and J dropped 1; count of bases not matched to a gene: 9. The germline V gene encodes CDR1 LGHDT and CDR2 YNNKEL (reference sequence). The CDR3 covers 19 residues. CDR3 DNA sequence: TGTGCCAGCAGCCAAGATTGGGGGGTGGGACAGGGGTCTGGAAACACCATATATTTT. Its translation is CASSQDWGVGQGSGNTIYF.

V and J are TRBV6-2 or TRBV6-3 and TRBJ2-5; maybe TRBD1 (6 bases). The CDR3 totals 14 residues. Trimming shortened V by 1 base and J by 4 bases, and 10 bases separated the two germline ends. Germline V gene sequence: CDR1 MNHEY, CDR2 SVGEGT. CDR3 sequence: CASSYLGGLETQYF. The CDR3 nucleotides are TGTGCCAGCAGTTACTTAGGGGGTTTAGAGACCCAGTACTTC.

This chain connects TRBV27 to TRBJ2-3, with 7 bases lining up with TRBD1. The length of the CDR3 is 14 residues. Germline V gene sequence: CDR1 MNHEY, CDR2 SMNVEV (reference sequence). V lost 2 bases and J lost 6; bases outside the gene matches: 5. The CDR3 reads CASSLAQGRDTQYF. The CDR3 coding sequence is TGTGCCAGCAGTTTAGCACAGGGGCGCGATACGCAGTATTTT.

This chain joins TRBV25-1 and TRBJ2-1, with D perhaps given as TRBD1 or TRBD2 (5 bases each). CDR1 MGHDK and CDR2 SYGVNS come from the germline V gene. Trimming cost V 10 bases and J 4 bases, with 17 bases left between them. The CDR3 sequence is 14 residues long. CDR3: CATARDPPYNEQFF. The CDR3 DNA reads TGTGCCACCGCGAGGGACCCTCCTTACAATGAGCAGTTCTTC.

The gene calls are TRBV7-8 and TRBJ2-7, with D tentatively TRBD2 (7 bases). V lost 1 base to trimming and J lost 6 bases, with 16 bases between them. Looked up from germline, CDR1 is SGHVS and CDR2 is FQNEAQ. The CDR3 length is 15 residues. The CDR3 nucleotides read TGTGCCAGCAGCTTAGAGGCGGGGGCGGTCCTCGAGCAGTACTTC. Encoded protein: CASSLEAGAVLEQYF.

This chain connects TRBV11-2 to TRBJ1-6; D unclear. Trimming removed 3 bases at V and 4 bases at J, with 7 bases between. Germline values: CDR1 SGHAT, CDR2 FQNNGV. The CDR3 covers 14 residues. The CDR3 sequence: CASSLVGYNSPLHF. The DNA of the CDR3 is TGTGCCAGCAGCTTGGTAGGGTATAATTCACCCCTCCACTTT.

The DNA of the CDR3 is TGCAGCGTGGGGTTGGACAGGGGGAGGGAGCAGTTCTTC. Its protein product is CSVGLDRGREQFF. This chain links TRBV29-1 with TRBJ2-1, with 10 bases aligning to TRBD1. CDR1 is SQVTM and CDR2 is ANQGSEA in the germline V gene. Trimming at V came to 6 bases and at J to 10 bases, leaving 9 bases not matched to a gene. The CDR3 has 13 residues.

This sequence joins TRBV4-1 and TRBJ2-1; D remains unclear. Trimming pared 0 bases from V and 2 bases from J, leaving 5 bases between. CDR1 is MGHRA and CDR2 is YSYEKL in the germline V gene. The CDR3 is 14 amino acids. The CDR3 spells CASSQEPAYNEQFF. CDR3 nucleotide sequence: TGCGCCAGCAGCCAAGAGCCCGCCTACAATGAGCAGTTCTTC.

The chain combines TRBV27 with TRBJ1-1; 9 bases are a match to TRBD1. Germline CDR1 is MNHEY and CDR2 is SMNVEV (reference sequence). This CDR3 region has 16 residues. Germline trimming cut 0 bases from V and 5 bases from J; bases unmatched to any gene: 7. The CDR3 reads CASSLSLNRGRTEAFF. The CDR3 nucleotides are TGTGCCAGCAGTTTATCCCTTAACAGGGGGCGTACTGAAGCTTTCTTT.

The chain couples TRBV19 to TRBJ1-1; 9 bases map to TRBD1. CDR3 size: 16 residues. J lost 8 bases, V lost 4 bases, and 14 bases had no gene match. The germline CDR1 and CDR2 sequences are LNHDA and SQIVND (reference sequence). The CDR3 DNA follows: TGTGCCAGTAGTACGGGACAGGGAGTTACACTACCCGAAGCTTTCTTT. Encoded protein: CASSTGQGVTLPEAFF.

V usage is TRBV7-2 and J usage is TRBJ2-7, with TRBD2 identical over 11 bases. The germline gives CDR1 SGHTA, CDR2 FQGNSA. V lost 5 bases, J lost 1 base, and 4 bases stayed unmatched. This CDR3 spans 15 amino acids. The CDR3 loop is CASSIRLAGSYEQYF. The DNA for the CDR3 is TGTGCCAGCAGCATTAGACTAGCGGGGTCCTACGAGCAGTACTTC.

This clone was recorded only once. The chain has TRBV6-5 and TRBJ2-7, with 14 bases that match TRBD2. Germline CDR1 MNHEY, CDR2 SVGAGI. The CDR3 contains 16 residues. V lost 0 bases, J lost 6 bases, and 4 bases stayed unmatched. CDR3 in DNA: TGTGCCAGCAGTTACTCGACTAGCGGGGGGGCCGGCGAGCAGTACTTC. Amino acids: CASSYSTSGGAGEQYF.

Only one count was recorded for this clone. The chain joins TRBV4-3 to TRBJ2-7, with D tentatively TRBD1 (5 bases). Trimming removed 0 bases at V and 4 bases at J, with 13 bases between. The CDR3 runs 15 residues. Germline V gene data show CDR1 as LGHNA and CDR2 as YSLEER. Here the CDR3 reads CASSQDRVGSYEQYF. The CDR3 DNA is TGCGCCAGCAGCCAAGACAGGGTAGGCTCTTACGAGCAGTACTTC.

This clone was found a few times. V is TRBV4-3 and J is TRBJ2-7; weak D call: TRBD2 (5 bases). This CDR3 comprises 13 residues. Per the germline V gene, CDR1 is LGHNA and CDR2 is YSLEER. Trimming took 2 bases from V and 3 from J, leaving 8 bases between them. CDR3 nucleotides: TGCGCCAGCAGCCAATTCGGGGACTACGAGCAGTACTTC. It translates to CASSQFGDYEQYF.

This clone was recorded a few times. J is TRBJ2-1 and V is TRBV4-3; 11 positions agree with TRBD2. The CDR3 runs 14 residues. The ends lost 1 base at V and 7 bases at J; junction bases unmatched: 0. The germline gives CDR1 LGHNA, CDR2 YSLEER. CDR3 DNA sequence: TGCGCCAGCAGCCAAGGACTAGCGGGGAATGAGCAGTTCTTC. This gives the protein CASSQGLAGNEQFF.